These 18 T cell receptor beta chains originate from one sample sequenced in a study of identical twins. From the 5' RACE reads, TCRdb called clonotypes with MiXCR, one entry per CDR3 protein. The profile shows a few hundred thousand distinct CDR3 sequences, approximately 8.7% of them singletons. The sample consisted of naive T cells sorted from blood. Receptor source: a woman aged 45 to 65 in good health.

There are a few counts of this clonotype. The rearrangement links TRBV6-5 to TRBJ1-5; 7 nucleotides agree with TRBD1. Germline trimming cut 6 bases from V and 6 bases from J; bases unmatched to any gene: 8. Germline CDR1 and CDR2: MNHEY and SVGAGI. There are 14 residues in the CDR3. This CDR3 is CASSSRQGGQPQHF. The DNA of the CDR3 is TGTGCCAGCAGCTCTCGACAGGGAGGTCAGCCCCAGCATTTT.

This clonotype was picked up many times. CDR3 coding DNA: TGTGCCACCAGCAGAGACCTCCGTGAGGCGAGCTCCTACAATGAGCAGTTCTTC. Translated, it gives CATSRDLREASSYNEQFF. This rearrangement joins TRBV15 to TRBJ2-1, with no clear D. Germline CDR1 LNHNV, CDR2 YYDKDF (reference sequence). The length of the CDR3 is 18 residues. The V and J ends lost 0 bases and 0 bases respectively, with 15 bases between them. The entire variable domain, with the rest obtained from reference TRBV15 and TRBJ2-1, is as follows: DAMVIQNPRYQVTQFGKPVTLSCSQTLNHNVMYWYQQKSSQAPKLLFHYYDKDFNNEADTPDNFQSRRPNTSFCFLDIRSPGLGDTAMYLCATSRDLREASSYNEQFFGPGTRLTVL.

This clonotype was counted at least ten times. The chain employs TRBV5-6 and TRBJ2-7; the D gene is possibly TRBD1 (5 bases). Germline lookup yields CDR1 SGHDT and CDR2 YYEEEE. V shed 2 bases and J shed 1 base, with 7 bases lying between them. This CDR3 has 13 residues. The CDR3 nucleotides are TGTGCCAGCAGCTTTGGGGCGTCCTACGAGCAGTACTTC. Translated: CASSFGASYEQYF.

This clonotype was seen a handful of times. The V call is TRBV27, the J call TRBJ1-6; D not resolved. V gave up 9 bases and J gave up 4 bases, with 10 bases separating them. The germline CDR1 and CDR2 sequences are MNHEY and SMNVEV (reference sequence). This CDR3 spans 13 amino acids. This CDR3 is CASGIEYNSPLHF. Written as DNA, the CDR3 is TGTGCCAGTGGCATCGAGTATAATTCACCCCTCCACTTT.

The chain links TRBV12-3 or TRBV12-4 to TRBJ2-5, with 7 bases lining up with TRBD1. This CDR3 is 15 amino acids long. With V trimmed by 1 base and J by 2 bases, 4 bases remained unmatched. The CDR3 protein is CASSLGDRQQETQYF. The CDR3 DNA reads TGTGCCAGCAGTTTAGGGGACAGACAACAAGAGACCCAGTACTTC.

This clonotype has a count of ten or more. The chain uses TRBV5-1 and TRBJ1-2; no definite D call. Germline-derived CDR1 and CDR2 are SGHRS and YFSETQ. The CDR3 is 14 amino acids. With 0 bases removed from V and 2 bases from J, the gap between germline ends came to 8 bases. For the CDR3, the DNA is TGCGCCAGCAGCTTGGCGGGAGAGAACTATGGCTACACCTTC. It codes for CASSLAGENYGYTF. The full variable domain, its missing parts supplied by reference TRBV5-1 and TRBJ1-2, is KAGVTQTPRYLIKTRGQQVTLSCSPISGHRSVSWYQQTPGQGLQFLFEYFSETQRNKGNFPGRFSGRQFSNSRSEMNVSTLELGDSALYLCASSLAGENYGYTFGSGTRLTVV.

With respect to this clonotype: It is likely a read error, because the conserved phenylalanine at the end of the CDR3 is missing. It is unclear where the CDR3 begins or ends on the DNA, so no DNA is shown, and the CDR3 is as TCRdb lists it. The chain has TRBV7-9 and TRBJ2-1; the D call in the table, TRBD1, was not verified against the DNA. Germline CDR1 SEHNR, CDR2 FQNEAQ (reference sequence). The CDR3 length is 12 residues, termini included. CDR3: CASSSTTGAAFY.

This clonotype was observed at least ten times. The chain is built from TRBV5-1 and TRBJ2-2, with TRBD1 matching over 9 bases. Trimming cost V 4 bases and J 6 bases; bases outside gene matches: 4. This CDR3 comprises 14 residues. Germline V lookup: CDR1 SGHRS, CDR2 YFSETQ. CDR3 sequence: CASSEQGASGELFF. DNA of the CDR3: TGCGCCAGCAGCGAACAGGGGGCGTCCGGGGAGCTGTTTTTT.

This clonotype was counted at least ten times. The rearrangement links TRBV5-1 to TRBJ2-7, with TRBD2 matching over 10 bases. V was pared by 3 bases and J by 1 base, with 4 bases of the junction left unmatched. The CDR3 is 15 amino acids. From germline, CDR1 is SGHRS and CDR2 YFSETQ. In DNA, the CDR3 is TGCGCCAGCAGCTCCGGACTAGCGGATTCCTACGAGCAGTACTTC. This sequence encodes CASSSGLADSYEQYF.

The V and J genes are TRBV10-3 and TRBJ2-5, with 9 bases fitting TRBD1. This CDR3 has 15 residues. Germline lookup yields CDR1 ENHRY and CDR2 SYGVKD. The junction had 9 bases not matched to a gene; V was cut back by 7 bases and J by 3 bases. CDR3 bases: TGTGCCATCAAGTTAGGACAGGGGCCGAAAGAGACCCAGTACTTC. Its translation: CAIKLGQGPKETQYF.

For this clonotype: A read error may be the cause here, since a much bigger clone is one base away. V is TRBV6-2 or TRBV6-3 and J is TRBJ2-7; D may be TRBD2 (5 bases). The CDR3 has 15 residues. CDR1 and CDR2 (germline): MNHEY, SVGEGT. In nucleotides, the CDR3 is TGTGCCAGCAGTGGAACGTTGACGGGAAGCTACAAGCAGTACTTC. It yields the protein CASSGTLTGSYKQYF.

This clonotype was seen ten or more times. The chain couples TRBV12-3 or TRBV12-4 to TRBJ1-1, with 8 bases that match TRBD1. The V segment lost 5 bases and the J segment 1 base; nucleotides outside the gene matches: 0. CDR3 length: 13 amino acids. The CDR3: CASSDRGNTEAFF. The DNA for the CDR3 is TGTGCCAGCAGTGACAGGGGGAACACTGAAGCTTTCTTT.

This clonotype was seen a handful of times. V gene TRBV5-1 combines with J gene TRBJ2-1; D unresolved. V gave up 4 bases and J gave up 5 bases, with 13 bases separating them. Germline CDR1 is SGHRS and CDR2 is YFSETQ. The CDR3 has 14 residues. Here the CDR3 reads CASSEDAPDNEQFF. In nucleotides, the CDR3 is TGCGCCAGCAGCGAGGACGCGCCGGACAATGAGCAGTTCTTC.

CDR3 sequence (DNA): TGTGCCAGCAGTTACCGGCAGGCCCCCAATTATGAGCAGTTCTTC. Residues: CASSYRQAPNYEQFF. This chain uses TRBV6-5 with TRBJ2-1; D is unresolved. V was clipped by 2 bases and J by 8 bases, with 16 bases between them. The CDR3 runs 15 residues. CDR1 and CDR2 from the germline V gene are MNHEY and SVGAGI.

The chain uses TRBV7-9 and TRBJ2-4, with 12 bases lining up with TRBD2. Germline lookup yields CDR1 SEHNR and CDR2 FQNEAQ (reference sequence). The CDR3 is 16 amino acids. The V segment lost 5 bases and the J segment 3 bases; nucleotides outside the gene matches: 5. CDR3 in amino acids: CASSTGLAGFKNIQYF. The CDR3 DNA sequence: TGTGCCAGCAGCACCGGACTAGCGGGATTCAAAAACATTCAGTACTTC.

The sample holds a few counts of this clonotype. CDR3 residues: CASSLGGLHSGANVLTF. The CDR3 DNA is TGTGCCAGCAGCTTAGGGGGACTCCACTCTGGGGCCAACGTCCTGACTTTC. The chain has TRBV7-8 and TRBJ2-6; maybe TRBD2 (6 bases). V lost 1 base and J 0 bases, leaving 10 bases between the germline ends. Germline loops: CDR1 SGHVS, CDR2 FQNEAQ. This CDR3 comprises 17 residues.

This rearrangement joins TRBV25-1 to TRBJ1-2; 10 nucleotides line up with TRBD1. The V gene end was trimmed by 8 bases and the J gene end by 2 bases; junction bases not matched to a gene: 5. The CDR3 runs 14 residues. Looked up from germline, CDR1 is MGHDK and CDR2 is SYGVNS. The CDR3 reads CASGQGGKNYGYTF. The CDR3 DNA reads as TGTGCCAGCGGACAGGGGGGTAAAAACTATGGCTACACCTTC.

This chain uses TRBV12-3 or TRBV12-4 with TRBJ2-3, with D perhaps matching TRBD1 (6 bases). Trimming left V 5 bases short and J 2 bases short, with 26 bases between. This CDR3 is 19 amino acids long. The CDR3 loop reads CASSHPRQVPRIYTDTQYF. CDR3 sequence (DNA): TGTGCCAGCAGTCACCCCCGACAGGTCCCACGTATCTACACAGATACGCAGTATTTT.